This entry describes one T cell receptor beta chain. It lacks a known antigen. No much larger clone exists at a distance of one base, and base qualities are not known. Moderately to severely active disease, a Clinical Activity Score of at least 3, a NOSPECS grade of at least 4, and a duration under 3 months were present in ophthalmopathy patients. Patients with uncontrolled infections, other autoimmune diseases, pregnancy or lactation were excluded. Diagnoses relied on clinical symptoms, serum thyroxine and TRAb, thyroid ultrasound and orbital computed tomography. PBMCs were isolated from about 9 ml of fresh peripheral blood by Ficoll-Paque density gradient centrifugation. Total RNA was extracted with Trizol reagent, and quality was checked on an Agilent 2100 Bioanalyzer. These data belong to a study of T cells in Graves' hyperthyroidism and ophthalmopathy (dated by TCRdb to the late 2010s). The study in broad terms: Peripheral blood was collected at initial diagnosis, before any treatment. To identify TCR V-J signatures that set the groups apart, the researchers used a discovery cohort of about a hundred patients, made up of fewer than 50 with Graves' ophthalmopathy and 55 to 65 with stable Graves' hyperthyroidism. Prospective prediction of ophthalmopathy was tested in an independent validation cohort consisting of 18 hyperthyroidism patients and approximately 16 patients who later progressed to ophthalmopathy. The 100 or so discovery patients were randomly divided into training and test sets at a 7:3 ratio. In more than five Graves' hyperthyroidism patients, the study also compared T-cell repertoires from thyroid tissue with T-cell repertoires from blood. After sampling, hyperthyroidism patients received methimazole starting at 30 mg daily, and ophthalmopathy patients received high-dose intravenous methylprednisolone. The paper describes TCR Vbeta CDR3 sequencing of about 140 peripheral blood samples, made up of 43 ophthalmopathy patients, around 78 hyperthyroidism patients and about 17 progressor patients.

The paper as a whole reports these results and caveats: Most expanded thyroid clonotypes (frequency above 0.001) were also detected in blood, a finding suggesting that blood repertoires may reflect thyroid immune responses. Sample size was not statistically predetermined, and blinding of investigators to group allocation was not performed. Ophthalmopathy was separated from stable hyperthyroidism by a 13 V-J signature model, with around 90% sensitivity and about 84% specificity obtained in cross-validation and 80%/75% obtained in testing. In validation, the model predicted progression to ophthalmopathy a median of around 6.5 months before onset, with roughly 71% sensitivity and 72.22% specificity.

The TCR beta CDR3 regions were amplified from RNA transcripts. The first round of RT-PCR for the TCR CDR3 was performed with the HTBI primer set and the Qiagen OneStep RT-PCR kit. Libraries were constructed in a second round of multiplex PCR, after which size selection and purification were performed. The libraries were sequenced on an Illumina HiSeq2000 using paired-end 100 bp reads. The paper's processing steps were these. SOAPnuke was used to process the raw data, removing reads that contained adapters or uncalled bases, had a mean Phred below 15, or lacked an exact match to the constant primer or identifier. COPE v1.2.5 was used to merge high-quality paired reads, and clonotypes were defined as unique nucleotide sequences. MiTCR v1.1 was used to align the clonotypes against IMGT TRBV, TRBD and TRBJ reference segments. The analysis was restricted to V-J combinations with a frequency above 0.0001, which together covered roughly 99% of the repertoires. The TCS score was defined as the ratio of F50 (clonal expansion) to E x V (chaos), calculated using BLOSUM62-based TCRdist between CDR3 peptides within each V-J. Welch's t-statistics and random forest reduced 450 to 600 V-J features to about 12, which were used in a naive Bayes classifier (R e1071). TCRdb applied fastp at Q25 and MiXCR to the public reads, then kept only in-frame beta chains. Rows are combined by CDR3 protein, so each entry shows the most common genes and DNA. TCRdb's processing, not the authors', yielded these V and J calls. For this sample there are 500,000 or so distinct CDR3 sequences; approximately 17% appear just once. Clones ranked in the top ten supply roughly a sixth of the sample.

Including the terminal cysteine and phenylalanine, the CDR3 comprises 17 residues. Of all the DNA, just the CDR3 is kept, 51 bases in frame from base 1. CDR1 and CDR2 (SEHNR, FQNEAQ) derive from the germline V gene (reference sequence). V ends up 7 bases short and J 6 bases short, with an unmatched junction base count of 15. The rearrangement joined TRBV7-9 to TRBJ1-2; 12 central nucleotides agree with TRBD1. The sequencing input was blood. This TCR was sampled from a woman between 18 and 29 years old with Graves' ophthalmopathy. The CDR3 reads CASIFRVGTGGVDGYTF. The nucleotide sequence reads as follows: TGTGCCAGCATCTTTAGAGTTGGGACAGGGGGCGTGGATGGCTACACCTTC.